The 27 T cell receptor beta chains listed next were all sequenced from one sample in a study of blood T cell repertoires in COVID-19. Using immunoSEQ multiplex PCR, the repertoire was profiled, and TCRdb retains in-frame clones only, with some absent. The sample gives about 330,000 clones, more than 70% of which show up once; around 1.2% is in the top ten. Source material: peripheral blood. The receptor set was obtained from a woman aged 45-65 years with acute or convalescent COVID-19.

The chain combines TRBV6-1 with TRBJ2-7; possible D gene TRBD2, 6 bases. This CDR3 region has 13 residues. Germline V gives CDR1 MNHNS, CDR2 SASEGT. V lost 3 bases, J lost 9 bases, and 15 bases lay in between. The CDR3 nucleotides read TGTGCCAGCAGTGACCGAGGAGGGGAAAGGCAGTACGTC. This codes for CASSDRGGERQYV.

The rearrangement joins TRBV28 to TRBJ2-7; a possible D gene is TRBD1 (6 bases). The germline V and J ends were trimmed by 8 bases and 1 base, with 15 bases remaining between them. Germline CDR1 MDHEN, CDR2 SYDVKM. The CDR3 is 14 residues long. Here the CDR3 reads CASAEGERSYEQYV. CDR3 bases: TGTGCCAGCGCCGAGGGGGAGAGGTCCTACGAGCAGTACGTC.

This rearrangement joins TRBV24-1 to TRBJ1-4, with TRBD1 matching 7 bases. V was pared by 7 bases and J by 8 bases, with 9 bases of the junction left unmatched. CDR1 and CDR2 (germline): KGHDR, SFDVKD. The CDR3 has 14 residues. The CDR3 protein is CATSHGTEIEKLFF. The CDR3 nucleotides read TGTGCCACCAGCCACGGGACAGAAATCGAAAAACTGTTTTTT.

The rearrangement links TRBV4-1 to TRBJ2-4; D possibly corresponds to TRBD1 (7 bases). CDR1 MGHRA and CDR2 YSYEKL come from the germline V gene. Trimming took off 0 bases at V and 0 bases at J, with 18 bases between the two ends. The CDR3 spans 19 residues. Here the CDR3 DNA reads TGCGCCAGCAGCCAAGAGGAGGGGACAGCCGTGGGAGCCAAAAACATTCAGTACTTC. Its protein product is CASSQEEGTAVGAKNIQYF.

The V and J genes are TRBV27 and TRBJ2-7; D is perhaps TRBD1 (6 bases). Germline V gene lookup returns CDR1 MNHEY and CDR2 SMNVEV (reference sequence). The CDR3 contains 14 residues. In DNA, the CDR3 is TGTGCAACCCGCTGGGGGCAGGGTGACCGCGAGCAGTACTTC. This encodes CATRWGQGDREQYF.

This clone has a handful of counts. The chain employs TRBV5-4 and TRBJ1-2, with 8 nucleotides matching TRBD1. There are 15 residues in the CDR3. Trimming cost V 4 bases and J 3 bases; bases outside gene matches: 8. Germline CDR1 is SGHNT and CDR2 is YYREEE (reference sequence). CDR3 bases: TGTGCCAGCAGCCCGGGACAGGCGAGCCACTATGGCTACACCTTC. Its protein is CASSPGQASHYGYTF.

The chain links TRBV7-2 to TRBJ2-7; TRBD1 agrees at 9 bases. Germline trimming cut 5 bases from V and 6 bases from J; bases unmatched to any gene: 5. The CDR3 has 13 amino acids. Germline V CDR1 and CDR2: SGHTA, FQGNSA. CDR3 amino acids: CASSERQGGEQYF. CDR3 coding DNA: TGTGCCAGCAGCGAACGACAGGGGGGCGAGCAGTACTTC.

The chain couples TRBV5-1 to TRBJ1-2; 7 bases match TRBD1. The CDR3 sequence is 14 residues long. CDR1 SGHRS and CDR2 YFSETQ come from the germline V gene. Trimming cost V 4 bases and J 1 base; bases outside gene matches: 4. The CDR3 spells CASSRTGVNYGYTF. CDR3 in DNA: TGCGCCAGCAGCCGGACAGGAGTTAACTATGGCTACACCTTC.

J is TRBJ1-1 and V is TRBV4-1, with 9 bases identical to TRBD1. The length of the CDR3 is 15 residues. Germline V lookup: CDR1 MGHRA, CDR2 YSYEKL. J was trimmed by 5 bases and V by 3 bases; bases with no gene match: 7. The CDR3, as DNA: TGCGCCAGCAGCCACTTACAGGGGGCCGGGACTGAAGCTTTCTTT. Translated: CASSHLQGAGTEAFF.

The rearrangement joins TRBV12-3 or TRBV12-4 to TRBJ1-2; D uncertain. The CDR3 contains 13 residues. Deletions cut 1 base from V and 8 bases from J, with 11 bases between. CDR3 nucleotide sequence: TGTGCCAGCAGTTTAGTAGTTATGCGGGGCTACACCTTC. It yields the protein CASSLVVMRGYTF.

The chain joins TRBV4-2 to TRBJ2-5; D gene unclear. This CDR3 is 13 amino acids long. The V gene's germline CDR1 is LGHNA and CDR2 YNFKEQ. Trimming shortened V by 0 bases and J by 5 bases, and 7 bases separated the two germline ends. The CDR3 region has the DNA TGTGCCAGCAGCCAAGACGCTCGGGAGACCCAGTACTTC. It yields the protein CASSQDARETQYF.

The chain links TRBV19 to TRBJ1-6; maybe TRBD1 (5 bases). V lost 1 base and J lost 7, with 14 bases in between. CDR3 length equals 16 residues. CDR1 is LNHDA, CDR2 SQIVND, per germline (reference sequence). The CDR3 coding sequence is TGTGCCAGTAGTATAGCAGCCGGAAGGGGCAATTCACCCCTCCACTTT. Translation: CASSIAAGRGNSPLHF.

This clone has a count of ten or more. The chain carries TRBV5-8 and TRBJ1-1, with 7 positions matching TRBD1. V shed 0 bases, J shed 8 bases, and the junction held 7 bases outside the gene matches. Germline loops: CDR1 SGHTS, CDR2 YDEGEE. The length of the CDR3 is 14 residues. CDR3 in amino acids: CASSLAIGRGEAFF. Here the CDR3 DNA reads TGTGCCAGCAGCTTGGCCATCGGCAGGGGGGAAGCTTTCTTT.

This sequence joins TRBV6-5 and TRBJ2-5; 7 bases are a match to TRBD2. The J segment lost 3 bases and the V segment lost 8 bases, leaving 9 bases of the junction unmatched. Germline V gives CDR1 MNHEY, CDR2 SVGAGI. The CDR3 covers 14 residues. In nucleotides, the CDR3 is TGTGCCAGCTTCCTTTCTCTAGCGGAAGAGACCCAGTACTTC. Amino acid sequence: CASFLSLAEETQYF.

The chain carries TRBV5-1 and TRBJ1-2; unclear D gene. The V end was cut by 0 bases, the J end by 8 bases, with 11 bases between. Germline CDR1 is SGHRS and CDR2 is YFSETQ. This CDR3 has 13 residues. The CDR3 coding sequence is TGCGCCAGCAGCTTGGACCCGGCGGCCGGCTACACCTTC. It encodes CASSLDPAAGYTF.

V is TRBV27 and J is TRBJ2-5; D might be TRBD1 (6 bases). Trimming removed 4 bases from V and 4 bases from J, with 13 bases in between. This CDR3 has 14 residues. Looked up from germline, CDR1 is MNHEY and CDR2 is SMNVEV (reference sequence). This CDR3 reads CASSSHRAAETQYF. For the CDR3, the DNA is TGTGCCAGCAGTTCCCACAGGGCAGCAGAGACCCAGTACTTC.

J is TRBJ2-3 and V is TRBV5-1; TRBD2 matches 9 bases. The CDR3 totals 16 residues. Germline loops: CDR1 SGHRS, CDR2 YFSETQ. V was pared by 4 bases and J by 6 bases, with 12 bases of the junction left unmatched. CDR3 DNA: TGCGCCAGCAGCCCGGGGGGTAGCGGGGGATCGGATACGCAGTATTTT. The encoded protein is CASSPGGSGGSDTQYF.

The rearrangement links TRBV7-9 to TRBJ1-2; no firm D call. The CDR3 loop spans 15 amino acids. The V and J ends lost 1 base and 4 bases respectively, with 13 bases between them. Germline CDR1 reads SEHNR; CDR2 reads FQNEAQ (reference sequence). CDR3 amino acids: CASSLGAGDRYGYTF. Here the CDR3 DNA reads TGTGCCAGCAGCTTAGGGGCCGGGGATCGCTATGGCTACACCTTC.

The gene calls are TRBV7-3 and TRBJ2-1, with D possibly matching TRBD2 (6 bases). This CDR3 region has 17 residues. V lost 1 base and J lost 7, with 20 bases in between. Germline CDR1 is SGHTA and CDR2 is FQGTGA. In DNA, the CDR3 is TGTGCCAGCAGCTTAATCGGAAGAGGGACTCGTGTGAATGAGCAGTTCTTC. This codes for CASSLIGRGTRVNEQFF.

The rearrangement links TRBV27 to TRBJ1-5; TRBD1 matches 8 bases. With V trimmed by 5 bases and J by 2 bases, 5 bases remained unmatched. Germline loops: CDR1 MNHEY, CDR2 SMNVEV (reference sequence). The CDR3 length is 15 residues. The DNA of the CDR3 is TGTGCCAGCAGTCCCCACAGGGGGGGCAATCAGCCCCAGCATTTT. This gives the protein CASSPHRGGNQPQHF.

The J gene is TRBJ1-4, the V gene TRBV6-5, with D possibly TRBD1 on 6 matching bases. Deletions cut 6 bases from V and 3 bases from J, with 14 bases between. The CDR3 length is 15 residues. Germline values: CDR1 MNHEY, CDR2 SVGAGI. In DNA, the CDR3 is TGTGCCAGCAGGGCAGGGGCTCTGGCTAATGAAAAACTGTTTTTT. Translation gives CASRAGALANEKLFF.

The rearrangement links TRBV7-2 to TRBJ2-5; 9 nucleotides line up with TRBD2. CDR1 and CDR2 (germline): SGHTA, FQGNSA. The J segment lost 5 bases and the V segment lost 4 bases, leaving 8 bases of the junction unmatched. The CDR3 consists of 15 residues. The CDR3 region is CASSSAGTSTETQYF. CDR3 in DNA: TGTGCCAGCAGCTCCGCCGGGACTAGCACGGAGACCCAGTACTTC.

The chain is built from TRBV3-1 (or the pseudogene TRBV3-2) and TRBJ1-2, with 9 positions matching TRBD1. Trimming took 6 bases from V and 7 from J; bases not matched to a gene: 9. The CDR3 sequence is 14 residues long. The V gene's germline CDR1 is LGHDT and CDR2 YNNKEL (reference sequence). CDR3 sequence (DNA): TGTGCCAGCAGTGACGAACAGGGGGCGGGTGGCTACACCTTC. Protein: CASSDEQGAGGYTF.

The V call is TRBV19, the J call TRBJ1-5; TRBD1 is a possible D gene (5 bases). The ends were cut back, 9 bases at V and 4 bases at J, with 16 bases in the middle. This CDR3 is 14 amino acids long. CDR1 LNHDA and CDR2 SQIVND come from the germline V gene (reference sequence). The CDR3 region has the DNA TGTGCCAGCTACCGGGGGGGGTTGAATCAGCCCCAGCATTTT. Protein product: CASYRGGLNQPQHF.

The rearrangement uses TRBV7-9 and TRBJ2-7, with 12 bases matching TRBD2. The V segment lost 10 bases and the J segment 4 bases; nucleotides outside the gene matches: 8. CDR1 and CDR2 from the germline V gene are SEHNR and FQNEAQ (reference sequence). CDR3 length: 14 amino acids. DNA of the CDR3: TGTGCCACCGAATCCGGGACTAGCGGGTACGAGCAGTACTTC. The encoded protein is CATESGTSGYEQYF.

The genes are TRBV7-8 and TRBJ2-1; TRBD2 might be the D (6 bases). Germline CDR1 SGHVS, CDR2 FQNEAQ. Deletions cut 5 bases from V and 5 bases from J, with 19 bases between. The CDR3 loop spans 16 amino acids. This chain's CDR3 is CASSPPLRENNNEQFF. The CDR3 DNA follows: TGTGCCAGCAGCCCCCCGTTGCGGGAAAATAACAATGAGCAGTTCTTC.

This chain uses TRBV9 with TRBJ1-4, with a weak D call TRBD1 (6 bases). Trimming removed 3 bases from V and 6 bases from J, with 12 bases in between. CDR1 is SGDLS, CDR2 YYNGEE, per germline. This CDR3 has 14 residues. The chain's CDR3 is CASSGTGLDEKLFF. The CDR3 region has the DNA TGTGCCAGCAGCGGTACAGGGTTGGATGAAAAACTGTTTTTT.